This TCR beta chain was profiled in a study of blood T cells in healthy people across ages. A sample-barcoded 5' primer and a J-beta primer mix were used in a second PCR of roughly 7 to 11 cycles. Every sample returned 2.5 million or more CDR3-containing paired-end reads. From the 5' RACE reads, TCRdb called clonotypes with MiXCR, one entry per CDR3 protein. The profile covers roughly 570,000 distinct CDR3 sequences, with 25% to 30% appearing a single time and approximately 18% taken by the ten largest. Germline V gives CDR1 LGHNA, CDR2 YSLEER. The CDR3 extends over 14 amino acids. The V and J ends lost 2 bases and 5 bases, in that order; junction bases with no gene match: 4.

The receptor comes from an older woman in good health. This chain joins TRBV4-3 and TRBJ1-2, with TRBD1 matching over 8 bases. What was sequenced was blood. CDR3 sequence: CASSQMQGAYGYTF. In nucleotides, the CDR3 is TGCGCCAGCAGCCAAATGCAGGGGGCGTATGGCTACACCTTC.